This is a list of T cell receptor beta chains from one sample in a study of cytomegalovirus exposure and HLA in healthy donors. Sequencing used immunoSEQ multiplex PCR; TCRdb keeps in-frame clones, though not all of them. This table holds some 42,000 clones, 50% found once. The sequencing input was PBMCs. The source of these receptors is a human donor in good health. The CDR3 runs from the conserved cysteine through the conserved F or W. D genes are given only for firm matches.

CASSLGGGPDTQYF,NA,TRBJ2-3,TRBV13
CASRGTGEIYGYTF,TRBD1,TRBJ1-2,TRBV2
CASSRGLAGRNEQFF,TRBD2,TRBJ2-1,TRBV5-4
CASSFPSAGANVLTF,NA,TRBJ2-6,TRBV7-8
CASSLVQNSPLHF,NA,TRBJ1-6,TRBV5-1
CASSLAWTSGGFRTDTQYF,TRBD2,TRBJ2-3,TRBV5-1
CASSHGRDNEQFF,NA,TRBJ2-1,TRBV7-2
CASSLGQGVNTEAFF,TRBD1,TRBJ1-1,TRBV7-8
CASSASGSSWSYGYTF,NA,TRBJ1-2,TRBV6-1
CASSQAGVGASTDTQYF,NA,TRBJ2-3,TRBV21-1
CATSSYRRSTDTQYF,NA,TRBJ2-3,TRBV15
CASSLTEGSYEQYF,NA,TRBJ2-7,TRBV7-6
CATSRLTGGTETQYF,TRBD1,TRBJ2-5,TRBV15
CASSRSTGASYEQYF,TRBD1,TRBJ2-7,TRBV19
CASSFDRRTYNSPLHF,NA,TRBJ1-6,TRBV6-5
CASSGGQGVIYEQYF,TRBD1,TRBJ2-7,TRBV2
CASSRQGAAYF,TRBD1,TRBJ2-7,TRBV2
CASSQRQGGLAFF,TRBD1,TRBJ1-1,TRBV7-2
CASSQNRAQKNEAFF,NA,TRBJ1-1,TRBV5-1
CASSGNRGYSGNTIYF,TRBD1,TRBJ1-3,TRBV9
CASSLGIAGGPETQYF,TRBD2,TRBJ2-5,TRBV7-3
CASSWVAGGSNEQFF,TRBD2,TRBJ2-1,TRBV9
CASSLQVGETQYF,NA,TRBJ2-5,TRBV5-1
CASSLWSVGQPQHF,NA,TRBJ1-5,TRBV5-6
CASSSATKNIQYF,NA,TRBJ2-4,TRBV11-2
CASSQGTLSGNTIYF,NA,TRBJ1-3,TRBV7-2
CATAGDPGNTIYF,NA,TRBJ1-3,TRBV2
CASSLARLTPQLAGGPDTQYF,TRBD2,TRBJ2-3,TRBV5-1
CASSTQASTQYF,NA,TRBJ2-3,TRBV18
CASTLRGGSTDTQYF,TRBD2,TRBJ2-3,TRBV7-2
CASSPGGTQYF,TRBD2,TRBJ2-5,TRBV7-2
CASSQKAHTEAFF,NA,TRBJ1-1,TRBV4-3
CASSWDSNTEAFF,TRBD1,TRBJ1-1,TRBV5-6
CASSPRWQENIQYF,NA,TRBJ2-4,TRBV9
CASRDRGNSHEQYF,TRBD1,TRBJ2-7,TRBV28
CACLPGRGGAEQYF,NA,TRBJ2-7,TRBV30